These 14 T cell receptor beta chains were sequenced from one sample in a study of T cell responses to AZD1222 COVID-19 vaccine. TCRdb's copy holds only in-frame clones and misses some; the assay was immunoSEQ multiplex PCR. In the table there are approximately 83,000 clones, 90% to 95% of which are singletons. The material sequenced was peripheral blood, taken on day 0 of MenACWY control vaccination. These receptor sequences come from an adult in good health.

The chain couples TRBV5-1 to TRBJ2-3; D is ambiguous. The V gene's germline CDR1 is SGHRS and CDR2 YFSETQ. The V end lost 2 bases, the J end lost 2 bases, and 9 bases lay between the germline ends. CDR3 size: 14 residues. The CDR3 loop reads CASSLGSYTDTQYF. The CDR3 nucleotides are TGCGCCAGCAGCTTAGGCAGTTACACAGATACGCAGTATTTT. The entire variable domain, with the rest obtained from reference TRBV5-1 and TRBJ2-3, is as follows: KAGVTQTPRYLIKTRGQQVTLSCSPISGHRSVSWYQQTPGQGLQFLFEYFSETQRNKGNFPGRFSGRQFSNSRSEMNVSTLELGDSALYLCASSLGSYTDTQYFGPGTRLTVL.

The V gene is TRBV6-5, the J gene TRBJ2-1, with TRBD2 matching over 7 bases. The CDR3 is 14 amino acids. Germline CDR1 and CDR2: MNHEY and SVGAGI. J lost 4 bases, V lost 7 bases, and 7 bases had no gene match. CDR3 loop: CASKSSGTYNEQFF. CDR3 sequence (DNA): TGTGCCAGCAAATCTAGCGGAACTTACAATGAGCAGTTCTTC.

This clone appeared a single time. This rearrangement joins TRBV7-9 to TRBJ2-2; 7 bases map to TRBD1. The CDR3 runs to 14 residues. The germline CDR1 and CDR2 sequences are SEHNR and FQNEAQ (reference sequence). The V segment lost 4 bases and the J segment 4 bases; nucleotides outside the gene matches: 3. CDR3 in amino acids: CASSSRQGTGELFF. In DNA, the CDR3 is TGTGCCAGCAGCTCCCGACAGGGCACCGGGGAGCTGTTTTTT.

J is TRBJ1-2 and V is TRBV30; TRBD1 is a possible D gene (5 bases). The V end lost 8 bases, the J end lost 8 bases, and 15 bases lay between the germline ends. This CDR3 has 11 residues. Germline lookup yields CDR1 GTSNPN and CDR2 SVGIG (reference sequence). The CDR3 loop is CALPDSWGYTF. The CDR3 DNA reads as TGTGCCCTCCCAGACAGCTGGGGCTACACCTTC.

The gene calls are TRBV2 and TRBJ1-3; tentatively, D is TRBD1 (6 bases). Trimming removed 7 bases from V and 0 bases from J, with 16 bases in between. CDR1 is SNHLY and CDR2 is FYNNEI in the germline V gene. The CDR3 sequence is 16 residues long. CDR3 loop: CASNPLDRSSGNTIYF. CDR3 DNA sequence: TGTGCCAGCAACCCTCTCGACAGGAGCTCTGGAAACACCATATATTTT.

This sequence joins TRBV24-1 and TRBJ1-4; D gene unclear. The germline V gene has CDR1 KGHDR and CDR2 SFDVKD. V was trimmed by 3 bases and J by 7 bases, leaving 26 bases between them. This CDR3 is built from 19 residues. The CDR3 sequence is CATSDDWVPEDREGEKLFF. The CDR3 bases are TGTGCCACCAGTGATGATTGGGTTCCCGAGGATAGGGAGGGTGAAAAACTGTTTTTT.

The chain has TRBV20-1 and TRBJ2-2, with 7 positions matching TRBD1. The CDR3 contains 15 residues. V lost 3 bases, J lost 5 bases, and 9 bases stayed unmatched. Germline CDR1 reads DFQATT; CDR2 reads SNEGSKA (reference sequence). The CDR3 here is CSASKRGQPTGELFF. The CDR3 DNA is TGCAGTGCTAGTAAGAGGGGACAGCCAACCGGGGAGCTGTTTTTT.

This rearrangement joins TRBV12-3 or TRBV12-4 to TRBJ2-1, with a weak D call TRBD1 (5 bases). The CDR3 contains 12 residues. Trimming took 5 bases from V and 6 from J, leaving 8 bases between them. CDR3 in amino acids: CASSLDINEQFF. DNA for the CDR3: TGTGCCAGCAGTCTGGACATCAATGAGCAGTTCTTC.

As regards this clone: A read error may account for a junction end that differs from germline. V is TRBV19 and J is TRBJ2-1, with D possibly matching TRBD2 (6 bases). The CDR3 length is 15 residues. CDR1 is LNHDA and CDR2 is SQIVND in the germline V gene (reference sequence). As DNA, the CDR3 is TGTGCCAGTAGTATAAGCGGGTATTCCTCCAATGAGCAGTTCTTC. This translates into CASSISGYSSNEQFF.

This CDR3 reads CASSPHSSSYEQYF. In DNA form, the CDR3 reads TGTGCCAGCAGTCCCCACTCCTCCTCCTACGAGCAGTACTTC. The V and J genes are TRBV2 and TRBJ2-7; D gene uncertain. Germline assignment: CDR1 SNHLY and CDR2 FYNNEI. Trimming left V 5 bases short and J 0 bases short, with 11 bases between. The CDR3 consists of 14 residues.

This chain links TRBV30 with TRBJ2-2; maybe TRBD2 (7 bases). The CDR3 is made up of 16 amino acids. Trimming stripped 4 bases from V and 3 bases from J, with 18 bases between. CDR1 is GTSNPN and CDR2 is SVGIG in the germline V gene (reference sequence). CDR3 in amino acids: CAWKAGPGGHTGELFF. CDR3 DNA: TGTGCCTGGAAAGCGGGACCCGGGGGGCACACCGGGGAGCTGTTTTTT.

The chain employs TRBV4-1 and TRBJ2-3; no definite D call. In germline, CDR1 is MGHRA, CDR2 YSYEKL. This CDR3 contains 12 residues. V was shortened by 1 base and J by 8 bases, with 7 bases between the two germline ends. CDR3 sequence: CASSQGLATQYF. The CDR3 DNA reads TGCGCCAGCAGCCAAGGGCTTGCTACGCAGTATTTT.

The rearrangement joins TRBV28 to TRBJ1-4, with no clear D. This CDR3 comprises 15 residues. Trimming took off 5 bases at V and 3 bases at J, with 13 bases between the two ends. In germline, CDR1 is MDHEN, CDR2 SYDVKM. The CDR3 coding sequence is TGTGCCAGCAGTGACCTGGGGTTGTCTAATGAAAAACTGTTTTTT. It codes for CASSDLGLSNEKLFF.

V is TRBV28 and J is TRBJ1-5; no firm D call. This CDR3 is 12 amino acids long. The germline V gene encodes CDR1 MDHEN and CDR2 SYDVKM. Trimming cost V 6 bases and J 3 bases, with 6 bases left between them. Here the CDR3 DNA reads TGTGCCAGCAGATTGAACAATCAGCCCCAGCATTTT. The encoded protein is CASRLNNQPQHF. Based on the CDR3 plus reference TRBV28 and TRBJ1-5, the full variable domain is DVKVTQSSRYLVKRTGEKVFLECVQDMDHENMFWYRQDPGLGLRLIYFSYDVKMKEKGDIPEGYSVSREKKERFSLILESASTNQTSMYLCASRLNNQPQHFGDGTRLSIL.